This TCR beta chain was identified during a study of Ad26.COV2.S vaccination and SARS-CoV-2 variants. Study overall: The donor participated in the COV1001 trial, in its Ad26.COV2.S arm.

This CDR3 spans 14 amino acids. From germline, CDR1 is PRHDT and CDR2 FYEKMQ (reference sequence). V lost 0 bases, J lost 1 base, and 6 bases lay in between. Treatment given: some 20 received Ad26.COV2.S at low or high dose, single or two shots; 5 received placebo; per-sample allocation not given. Samples analyzed were those drawn on day 63 after the first vaccine or placebo injection. Remarks on this clone: A much larger clonotype is one base distant, so this may be a read error. The identical CDR3 is also encoded by other nucleotide sequences in the sample.

Sequenced by immunoSEQ multiplex PCR; TCRdb stores in-frame clones only, minus some. The repertoire holds 300,000 to 350,000 clones, with roughly 90% as singletons. The input for sequencing was peripheral blood, taken in a trial of Ad26.COV2.S vaccine versus placebo. The genes are TRBV13 and TRBJ1-1; D is unresolved. This receptor was taken from a person between 18 and 65 years old who received the Ad26.COV2.S COVID-19 vaccine or a placebo. The CDR3 DNA follows: TGTGCCAGCAGCTTAGGTCAAGGGAACACTGAAGCTTTCTTT. Amino acid sequence: CASSLGQGNTEAFF.